The next 13 T cell receptor beta chains were all read from a single sample in a study of T cell repertoires in cytomegalovirus infection (dated by TCRdb to between 2017 and 2020). TCRdb records Illumina HiSeq 1500 as the sequencer. TCRdb trimmed public reads at Q25 via fastp, called clones via MiXCR and kept in-frame beta chains. Records with the same CDR3 protein are collapsed into one entry carrying the most frequent genes and DNA. Counted in this sample were more than 150,000 distinct CDR3 sequences; about 30% of them appeared once. The leading ten clones occupy roughly 31% of the sample. The source material was PBMCs. Receptors originate from a human donor in good health (CMV status not recorded). Some clones in this sample may be carry-over from other donors' samples.

V usage is TRBV7-8 and J usage is TRBJ2-1; perhaps TRBD2 as D (7 bases). The CDR3 consists of 15 residues. Germline-derived CDR1 and CDR2 are SGHVS and FQNEAQ. V was trimmed by 6 bases and J by 2 bases, leaving 14 bases between them. The CDR3 DNA sequence: TGTGCCAGCAGATCCGGGGGGCACCCCTACAATGAGCAGTTCTTC. This sequence encodes CASRSGGHPYNEQFF.

This chain uses TRBV20-1 with TRBJ2-5; TRBD1 aligns across 8 bases. The germline gives CDR1 DFQATT, CDR2 SNEGSKA (reference sequence). V lost 6 bases, J lost 4 bases, and 7 bases stayed unmatched. The CDR3 spans 13 residues. The CDR3 sequence: CSALTGDGETQYF. The DNA of the CDR3 is TGCAGTGCCCTGACAGGGGACGGAGAGACCCAGTACTTC.

There are a few counts of this clonotype. The chain is built from TRBV2 and TRBJ2-2; no clear D. Germline-derived CDR1 and CDR2 are SNHLY and FYNNEI. CDR3 length: 14 residues. V was pared by 7 bases and J by 7 bases, with 16 bases between. CDR3 region: CASTPLGFGGELFF. The CDR3 DNA follows: TGTGCCAGCACCCCCCTGGGGTTCGGCGGGGAGCTGTTTTTT.

This clonotype was counted ten times or more. The chain carries TRBV7-6 and TRBJ1-1; no clear D. Trimming stripped 5 bases from V and 5 bases from J, with 12 bases between. Germline CDR1 and CDR2: SGHVS and FNYEAQ. The CDR3 has 13 residues. The CDR3 region is CASSPAQFTEAFF. The CDR3 nucleotides are TGTGCCAGCAGCCCCGCCCAATTTACTGAAGCTTTCTTT.

The chain couples TRBV23-1 to TRBJ2-7; D is uncertain. TRBV23-1 is marked as an open reading frame, function uncertain. CDR3 length: 15 residues. V was shortened by 2 bases and J by 2 bases, with 13 bases between the two germline ends. The CDR3 bases are TGCGCCAGCAGTCAAGACGGTACAGAGGCCTACGAGCAGTACTTC. It codes for CASSQDGTEAYEQYF.

In the case of this clonotype: A read error may be the cause here, since a much bigger clone is one base away. The chain joins TRBV7-2 to TRBJ2-1, with TRBD2 identical over 12 bases. V shed 1 base and J 0 bases; nucleotides not matched to a gene: 7. The CDR3 has 19 amino acids. Germline CDR1 and CDR2: SGHTA and FQGNSA. This CDR3 is CASSLETSGGPSSYNEQFF. The DNA for the CDR3 is TGTGCCAGCAGCTTAGAGACTAGCGGGGGCCCAAGCTCCTACAATGAGCAGTTCTTC.

This chain links TRBV12-5 with TRBJ1-5; 7 bases fit TRBD1. Germline V gives CDR1 LGHNT, CDR2 FRNRAP. This CDR3 comprises 14 residues. The V and J ends lost 6 bases and 10 bases, in that order; junction bases with no gene match: 12. In DNA form, the CDR3 reads TGTGCTAGTGGCTCCGGGACAGTCGAGGGTCCCCAGCATTTT. Its translation: CASGSGTVEGPQHF.

The V call is TRBV4-2, the J call TRBJ1-4; D might be TRBD1 (5 bases). The CDR3 runs 18 residues. Trimming cost V 0 bases and J 8 bases, with 22 bases left between them. Germline V gene data show CDR1 as LGHNA and CDR2 as YNFKEQ. The DNA of the CDR3 is TGTGCCAGCAGCCAAGATCTCCCCCAAGGGGTTGGTTCGGAAAAACTGTTTTTT. Encoded protein: CASSQDLPQGVGSEKLFF.

This clonotype has at least ten counts. The genes are TRBV7-2 and TRBJ1-5; D perhaps matches TRBD1 (6 bases). The CDR3 extends over 15 amino acids. Germline V gene lookup returns CDR1 SGHTA and CDR2 FQGNSA. The V end was cut by 6 bases, the J end by 2 bases, with 14 bases between. The CDR3 coding sequence is TGTGCCAGCAGTACACAGGGAAGCGGCAATCAGCCCCAGCATTTT. It yields the protein CASSTQGSGNQPQHF.

This sequence joins TRBV6-6 and TRBJ1-5, with D uncertain. Trimming shortened V by 6 bases and J by 7 bases, and 10 bases separated the two germline ends. The CDR3 is 12 residues long. Germline V gives CDR1 MNHNY, CDR2 SVGAGI (reference sequence). The DNA of the CDR3 is TGTGCCAGCAGGGATGCGAACCAGCCCCAGCATTTT. Amino acid sequence: CASRDANQPQHF.

V usage is TRBV7-9 and J usage is TRBJ1-1; a possible D gene is TRBD1 (5 bases). Trimming took 5 bases from V and 1 from J, leaving 11 bases between them. Germline CDR1 reads SEHNR; CDR2 reads FQNEAQ (reference sequence). The CDR3 is made up of 14 amino acids. This CDR3 reads CASSPGRQNTEAFF. The CDR3 nucleotides read TGTGCCAGCAGCCCAGGGCGACAGAACACTGAAGCTTTCTTT.

The chain links TRBV7-8 to TRBJ2-5, with 8 bases that match TRBD1. The J segment lost 1 base and the V segment lost 1 base, leaving 11 bases of the junction unmatched. CDR3 length: 18 residues. CDR1 and CDR2 from the germline V gene are SGHVS and FQNEAQ. CDR3 DNA sequence: TGTGCCAGCAGCTTAGGGTTATCGAGCAGGGGGCTCCAAGAGACCCAGTACTTC. As protein: CASSLGLSSRGLQETQYF.

This clonotype has at least ten counts. The V gene is TRBV7-9, the J gene TRBJ1-4; TRBD1 might be the D (6 bases). Germline V gene data show CDR1 as SEHNR and CDR2 as FQNEAQ (reference sequence). V gave up 5 bases and J gave up 6 bases, with 16 bases separating them. The CDR3 consists of 15 residues. CDR3 DNA sequence: TGTGCCAGCAGCCTTCTACAGGGATCTGATGAAAAACTGTTTTTT. Translation: CASSLLQGSDEKLFF.